This T cell receptor (beta chain) was recovered during a study of T cell responses to AZD1222 COVID-19 vaccine. Profiled with immunoSEQ multiplex PCR; TCRdb holds only in-frame clones, not every one. This sample has around 95,000 clones, with 85% to 90% found just once. The germline V gene has CDR1 LGHDT and CDR2 YNNKEL (reference sequence). After removal of 1 base from V and 2 bases from J, the junction contained 1 base not matched to a gene. The CDR3 consists of 16 residues. General observations from the study: The sample set comprised mostly white British donors with more females, and clonal diversity was possibly underestimated.

As regards this clone: Its antigen is not identified.

The clonotype originates from an adult in good health. The sequencing used peripheral blood, collected on day 0 of AZD1222 vaccination. The chain recombines TRBV3-1 (or the pseudogene TRBV3-2) with TRBJ2-3; 12 positions match TRBD2. The CDR3 DNA is TGTGCCAGCAGCCAAGGACTAGCGGGGGACACAGATACGCAGTATTTT. Its protein product is CASSQGLAGDTDTQYF.